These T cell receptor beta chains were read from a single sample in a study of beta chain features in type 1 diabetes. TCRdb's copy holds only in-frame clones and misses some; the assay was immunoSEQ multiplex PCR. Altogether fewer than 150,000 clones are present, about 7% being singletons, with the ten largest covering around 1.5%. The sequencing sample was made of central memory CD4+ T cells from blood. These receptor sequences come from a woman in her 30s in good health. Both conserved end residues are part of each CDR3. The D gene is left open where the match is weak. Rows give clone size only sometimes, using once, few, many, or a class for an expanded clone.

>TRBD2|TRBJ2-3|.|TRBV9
CASSGLAGGGDTQYF
TGTGCCAGCAGCGGTCTAGCGGGAGGGGGGGATACGCAGTATTTT
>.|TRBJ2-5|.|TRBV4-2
CASSRRLVGEETQYF
TGTGCCAGCAGCCGACGACTAGTTGGGGAAGAGACCCAGTACTTC
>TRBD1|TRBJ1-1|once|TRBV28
CASSLGQGAAFF
TGTGCCAGCAGTTTAGGACAGGGTGCGGCTTTCTTT
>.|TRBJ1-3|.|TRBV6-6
CASSRAAGPGNTIYF
TGTGCCAGCAGCCGGGCCGCGGGGCCTGGAAACACCATATATTTT
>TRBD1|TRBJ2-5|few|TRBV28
CASAPNRDSPQYF
TGTGCCAGCGCTCCCAATCGGGACAGCCCCCAGTACTTC
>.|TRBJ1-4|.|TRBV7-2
CASSLGGGSREKLFF
TGTGCCAGCAGCTTAGGGGGGGGATCGAGAGAAAAACTGTTTTTT
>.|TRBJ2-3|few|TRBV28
CASSFGGTDTQYF
TGTGCCAGCAGTTTCGGGGGTACAGATACGCAGTATTTT
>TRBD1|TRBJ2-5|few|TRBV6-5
CASSRDRGEETQYF
TGTGCCAGCAGCCGCGACAGGGGGGAAGAGACCCAGTACTTC
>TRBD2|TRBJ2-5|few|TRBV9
CASNPTGGRGETQYF
TGTGCCAGCAACCCGACGGGGGGGCGGGGGGAGACCCAGTACTTC
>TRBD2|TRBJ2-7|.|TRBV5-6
CASSFSGAGLYEQYF
TGTGCCAGCAGCTTTTCCGGAGCGGGGCTCTACGAGCAGTACTTC
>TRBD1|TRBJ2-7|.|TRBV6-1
CASSARTGGNSYEQYF
TGTGCCAGCAGTGCGAGGACAGGGGGCAACTCCTACGAGCAGTACTTC
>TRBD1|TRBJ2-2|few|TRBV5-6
CASSGVTGANTGELFF
TGTGCCAGCAGCGGGGTGACAGGGGCGAACACCGGGGAGCTGTTTTTT
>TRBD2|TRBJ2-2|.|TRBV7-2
CASSLIPSGRPLAGELFF
TGTGCCAGCAGCTTAATTCCTAGCGGGAGGCCCCTTGCGGGGGAGCTGTTTTTT
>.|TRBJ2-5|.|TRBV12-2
CASRSPPGLAAETQYF
TGTGCAAGTCGCTCACCTCCGGGACTAGCGGCCGAGACCCAGTACTTC
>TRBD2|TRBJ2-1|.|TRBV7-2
CASRPIAGGSHNEQFF
TGTGCCAGCAGACCTATAGCGGGAGGATCTCACAATGAGCAGTTCTTC
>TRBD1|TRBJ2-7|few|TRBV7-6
CASSLGGQGEQYF
TGTGCCAGCAGCTTAGGGGGACAGGGGGAGCAGTACTTC
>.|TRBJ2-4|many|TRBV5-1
CASSPGGGNIQYF
TGCGCCAGCAGCCCCGGAGGAGGGAACATTCAGTACTTC
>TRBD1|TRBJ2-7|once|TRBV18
CASSLPTGGDEQYF
TGTGCCAGCTCACTTCCGACAGGGGGCGACGAGCAGTACTTC
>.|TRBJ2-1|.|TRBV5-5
CASSPSLGGYNEQFF
TGTGCCAGCAGCCCTTCTCTGGGGGGATACAATGAGCAGTTCTTC
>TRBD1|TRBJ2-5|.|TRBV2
CASSEEAAWGQGNLGTQYF
TGTGCCAGCAGTGAAGAGGCGGCTTGGGGACAGGGTAACCTGGGGACCCAGTACTTC
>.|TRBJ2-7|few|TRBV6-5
CASSPPGREQYF
TGTGCCAGCAGCCCCCCTGGGCGCGAGCAGTACTTC
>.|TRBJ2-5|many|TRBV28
CASSPGLIQETQYF
TGTGCCAGCAGCCCCGGACTGATCCAAGAGACCCAGTACTTC
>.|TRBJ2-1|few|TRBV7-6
CASSLETFRVNEQFF
TGTGCCAGCAGCTTAGAGACATTCAGGGTCAATGAGCAGTTCTTC
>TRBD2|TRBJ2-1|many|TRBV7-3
CASSPGTSVNNEQFF
TGTGCCAGCAGCCCCGGGACTAGCGTTAACAATGAGCAGTTCTTC
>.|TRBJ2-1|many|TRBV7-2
CASSLVSYNEQFF
TGTGCCAGCAGCTTAGTCAGTTACAATGAGCAGTTCTTC
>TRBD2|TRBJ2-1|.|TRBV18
CASSPSSGRAAEQFF
TGTGCCAGCTCCCCTTCTAGCGGGAGGGCCGCTGAGCAGTTCTTC
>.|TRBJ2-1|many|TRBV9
CASSSIGYGAAEQFF
TGTGCCAGCAGCTCTATAGGGTATGGGGCGGCTGAGCAGTTCTTC
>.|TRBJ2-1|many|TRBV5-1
CASSRGNSYNEQFF
TGCGCCAGCAGTCGGGGGAACTCCTACAATGAGCAGTTCTTC
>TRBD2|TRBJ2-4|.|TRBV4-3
CASSQGSGSVLAKNIQYF
TGCGCCAGCAGCCAAGGTAGCGGGAGTGTCCTGGCCAAAAACATTCAGTACTTC
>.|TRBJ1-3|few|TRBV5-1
CASSRQESGNTIYF
TGCGCCAGCAGCCGACAGGAATCTGGAAACACCATATATTTT
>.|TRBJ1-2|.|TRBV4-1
CASSQEGGNGYTF
TGCGCCAGCAGCCAAGAGGGGGGGAATGGCTACACCTTC
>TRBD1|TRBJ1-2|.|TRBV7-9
CASSPQGARLSGYTF
TGTGCCAGCAGCCCCCAGGGGGCGCGTCTTTCTGGCTACACCTTC